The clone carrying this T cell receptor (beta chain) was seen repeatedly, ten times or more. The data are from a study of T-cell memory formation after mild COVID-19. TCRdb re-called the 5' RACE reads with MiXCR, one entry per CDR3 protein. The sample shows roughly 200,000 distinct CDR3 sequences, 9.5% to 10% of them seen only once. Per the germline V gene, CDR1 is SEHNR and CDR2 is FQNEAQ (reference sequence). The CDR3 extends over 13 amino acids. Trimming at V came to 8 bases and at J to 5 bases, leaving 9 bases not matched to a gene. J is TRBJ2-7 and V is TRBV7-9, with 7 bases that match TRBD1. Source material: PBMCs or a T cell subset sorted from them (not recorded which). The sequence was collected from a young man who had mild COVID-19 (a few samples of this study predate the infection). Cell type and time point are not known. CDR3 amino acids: CASGSWDSDEQYF. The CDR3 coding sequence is TGTGCCAGCGGATCTTGGGACAGCGACGAGCAGTACTTC.